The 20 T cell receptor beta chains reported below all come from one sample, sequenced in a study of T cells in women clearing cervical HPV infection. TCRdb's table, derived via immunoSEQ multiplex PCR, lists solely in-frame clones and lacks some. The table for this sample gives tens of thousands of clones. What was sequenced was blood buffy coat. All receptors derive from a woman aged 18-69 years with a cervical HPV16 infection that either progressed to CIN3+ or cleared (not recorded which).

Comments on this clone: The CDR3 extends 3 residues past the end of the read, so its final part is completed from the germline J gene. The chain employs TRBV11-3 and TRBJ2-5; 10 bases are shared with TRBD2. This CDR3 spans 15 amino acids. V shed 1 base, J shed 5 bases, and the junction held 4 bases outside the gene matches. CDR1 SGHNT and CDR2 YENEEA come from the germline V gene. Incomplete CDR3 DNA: TGTGCCAGCAGCTTAGCCAGCGGGAGGGCGGAGACC. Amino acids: CASSLASGRAET. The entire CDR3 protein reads CASSLASGRAETQYF.

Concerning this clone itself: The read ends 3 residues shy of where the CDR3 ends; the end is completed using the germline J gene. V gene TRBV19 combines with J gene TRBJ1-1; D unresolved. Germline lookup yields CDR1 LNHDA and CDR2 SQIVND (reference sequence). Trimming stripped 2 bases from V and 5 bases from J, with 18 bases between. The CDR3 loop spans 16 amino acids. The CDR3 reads CASSIIRRGFMTEAFF. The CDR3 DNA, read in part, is TGTGCCAGTAGTATAATTCGGCGGGGTTTTATGACTGAA.

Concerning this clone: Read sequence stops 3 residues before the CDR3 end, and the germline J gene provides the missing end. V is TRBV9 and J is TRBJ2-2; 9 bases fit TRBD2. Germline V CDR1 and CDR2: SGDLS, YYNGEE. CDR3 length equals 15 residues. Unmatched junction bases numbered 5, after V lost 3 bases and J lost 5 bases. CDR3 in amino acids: CASSGREGDTGELFF. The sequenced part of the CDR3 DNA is TGTGCCAGCAGCGGGCGGGAGGGGGATACCGGGGAG.

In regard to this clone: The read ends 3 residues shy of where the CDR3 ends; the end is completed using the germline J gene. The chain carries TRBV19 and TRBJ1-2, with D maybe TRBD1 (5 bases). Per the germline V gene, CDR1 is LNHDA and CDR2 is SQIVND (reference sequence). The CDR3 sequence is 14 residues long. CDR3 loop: CASSIAPGLYDYTF. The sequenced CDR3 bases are TGTGCCAGTAGTATAGCCCCAGGGCTCTACGAC.

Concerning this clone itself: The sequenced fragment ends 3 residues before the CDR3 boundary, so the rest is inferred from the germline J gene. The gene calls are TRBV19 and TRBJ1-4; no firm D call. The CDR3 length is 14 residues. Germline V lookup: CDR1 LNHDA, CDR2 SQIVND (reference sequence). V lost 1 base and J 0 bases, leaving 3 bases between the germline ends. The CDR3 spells CASSIAATNEKLFF. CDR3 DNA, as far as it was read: TGTGCCAGTAGTATAGCAGCAACTAATGAAAAA.

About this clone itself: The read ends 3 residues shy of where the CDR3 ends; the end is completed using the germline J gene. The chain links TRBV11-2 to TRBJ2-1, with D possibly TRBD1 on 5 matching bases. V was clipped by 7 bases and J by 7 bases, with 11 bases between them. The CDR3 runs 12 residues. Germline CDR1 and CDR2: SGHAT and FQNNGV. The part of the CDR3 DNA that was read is TGTGCCAGCACCTGGGGCATTAATGAG. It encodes CASTWGINE. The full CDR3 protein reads CASTWGINEQFF.

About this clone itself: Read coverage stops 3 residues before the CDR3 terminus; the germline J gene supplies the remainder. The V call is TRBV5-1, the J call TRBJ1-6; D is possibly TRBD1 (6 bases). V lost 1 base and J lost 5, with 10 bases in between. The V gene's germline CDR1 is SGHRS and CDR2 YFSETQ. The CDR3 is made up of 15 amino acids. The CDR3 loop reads CASSLRGGDNSPLHF. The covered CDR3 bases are TGCGCCAGCAGCTTGAGGGGGGGGGATAATTCACCC.

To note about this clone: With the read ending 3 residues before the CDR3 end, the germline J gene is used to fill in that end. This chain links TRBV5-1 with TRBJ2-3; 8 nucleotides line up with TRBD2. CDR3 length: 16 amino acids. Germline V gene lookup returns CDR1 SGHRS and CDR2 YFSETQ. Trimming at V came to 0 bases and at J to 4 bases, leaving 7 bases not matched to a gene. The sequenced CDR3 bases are TGCGCCAGCAGCTTGGAGGGGACTAGACTCCCAGATACG. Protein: CASSLEGTRLPDT. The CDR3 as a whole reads CASSLEGTRLPDTQYF.

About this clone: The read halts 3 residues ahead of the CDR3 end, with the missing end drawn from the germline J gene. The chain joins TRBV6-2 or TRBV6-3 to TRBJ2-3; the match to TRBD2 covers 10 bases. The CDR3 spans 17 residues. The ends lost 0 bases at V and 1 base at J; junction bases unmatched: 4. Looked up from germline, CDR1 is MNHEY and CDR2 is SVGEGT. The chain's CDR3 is CASSYSMLAGGTDTQYF. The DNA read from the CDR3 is TGTGCCAGCAGTTACTCGATGCTAGCGGGAGGCACAGATACG.

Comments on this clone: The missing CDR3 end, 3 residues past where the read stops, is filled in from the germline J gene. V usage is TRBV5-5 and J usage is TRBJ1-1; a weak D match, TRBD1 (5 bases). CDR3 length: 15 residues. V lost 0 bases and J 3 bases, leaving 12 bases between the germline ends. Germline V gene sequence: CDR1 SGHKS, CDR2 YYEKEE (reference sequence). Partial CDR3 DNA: TGTGCCAGCAGCTTGGTGGGCAGAGGGGACACTGAA. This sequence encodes CASSLVGRGDTE. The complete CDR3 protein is CASSLVGRGDTEAFF.

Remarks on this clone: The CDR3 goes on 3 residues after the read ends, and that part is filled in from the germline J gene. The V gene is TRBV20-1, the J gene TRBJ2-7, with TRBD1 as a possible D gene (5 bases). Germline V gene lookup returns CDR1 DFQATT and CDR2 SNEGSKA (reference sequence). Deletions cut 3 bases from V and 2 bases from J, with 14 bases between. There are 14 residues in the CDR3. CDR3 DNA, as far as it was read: TGCAGTGCTAGGTGGGGTCAGGGAACCTACGAG. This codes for CSARWGQGTYE. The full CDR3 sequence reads CSARWGQGTYEQYF.

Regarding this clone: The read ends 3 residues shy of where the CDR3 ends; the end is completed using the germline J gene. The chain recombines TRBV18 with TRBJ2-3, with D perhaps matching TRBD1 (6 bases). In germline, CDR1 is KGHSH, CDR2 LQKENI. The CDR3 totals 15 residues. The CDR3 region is CASSSRDTSPGTQYF. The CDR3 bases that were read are TGTGCCAGCTCAAGCCGGGACACCTCCCCAGGGACG.

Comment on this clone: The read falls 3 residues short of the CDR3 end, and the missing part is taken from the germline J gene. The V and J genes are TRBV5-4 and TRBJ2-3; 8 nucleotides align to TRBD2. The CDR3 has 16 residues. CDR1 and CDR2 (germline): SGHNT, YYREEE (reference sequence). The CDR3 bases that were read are TGTGCCAGCAAACCAGCGGGAGTCCCGTACCAAGAGACG. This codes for CASKPAGVPYQET. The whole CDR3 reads CASKPAGVPYQETQYF.

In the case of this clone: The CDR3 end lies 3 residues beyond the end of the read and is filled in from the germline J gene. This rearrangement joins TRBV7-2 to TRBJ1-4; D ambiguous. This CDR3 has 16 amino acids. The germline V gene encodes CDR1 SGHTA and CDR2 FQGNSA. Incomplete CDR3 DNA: TGTGCCAGCAGCTTAGCGCAGGCACTGTATAATTCACCA. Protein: CASSLAQALYNSP. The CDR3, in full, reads CASSLAQALYNSPLFF. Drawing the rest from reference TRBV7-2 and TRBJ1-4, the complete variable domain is GAGVSQSPSNKVTEKGKDVELRCDPISGHTALYWYRQSLGQGLEFLIYFQGNSAPDKSGLPSDRFSAERTGGSVSTLTIQRTQQEDSAVYLCASSLAQALYNSPLFFGSGTQLSVL.

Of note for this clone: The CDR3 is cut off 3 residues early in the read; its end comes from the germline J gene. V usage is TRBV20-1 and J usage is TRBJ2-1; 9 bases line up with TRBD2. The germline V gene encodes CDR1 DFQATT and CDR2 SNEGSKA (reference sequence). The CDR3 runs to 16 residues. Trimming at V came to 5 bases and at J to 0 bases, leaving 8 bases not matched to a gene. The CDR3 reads CSASSRGGVSYNEQFF. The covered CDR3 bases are TGCAGTGCTTCCTCCCGCGGGGGGGTCTCCTACAATGAG.

This CDR3 reads CSARRGQKTEAFF. The CDR3 bases that were read are TGCAGTGCTAGAAGGGGGCAGAAGACTGAA. V gene TRBV20-1 combines with J gene TRBJ1-1; 7 nucleotides agree with TRBD1. Sequencing ends 3 residues short of the CDR3 end; the germline J gene provides the rest. The germline gives CDR1 DFQATT, CDR2 SNEGSKA (reference sequence). The CDR3 consists of 13 residues. The junction had 5 bases not matched to a gene; V was cut back by 2 bases and J by 5 bases.

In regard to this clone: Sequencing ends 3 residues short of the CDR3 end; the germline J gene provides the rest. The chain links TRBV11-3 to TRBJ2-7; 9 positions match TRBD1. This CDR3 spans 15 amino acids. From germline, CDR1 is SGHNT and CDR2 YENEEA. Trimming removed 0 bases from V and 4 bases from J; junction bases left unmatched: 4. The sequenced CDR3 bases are TGTGCCAGCAGCTTAGATTGGACAGGGGATTACGAG. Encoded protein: CASSLDWTGDYE. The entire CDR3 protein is CASSLDWTGDYEQYF.

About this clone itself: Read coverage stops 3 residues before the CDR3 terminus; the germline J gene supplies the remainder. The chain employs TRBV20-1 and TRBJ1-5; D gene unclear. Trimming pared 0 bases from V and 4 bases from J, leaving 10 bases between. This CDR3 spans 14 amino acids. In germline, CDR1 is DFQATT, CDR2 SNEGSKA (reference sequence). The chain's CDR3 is CSARDLAGNQPQHF. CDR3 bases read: TGCAGTGCTAGAGATCTCGCGGGTAATCAGCCC.

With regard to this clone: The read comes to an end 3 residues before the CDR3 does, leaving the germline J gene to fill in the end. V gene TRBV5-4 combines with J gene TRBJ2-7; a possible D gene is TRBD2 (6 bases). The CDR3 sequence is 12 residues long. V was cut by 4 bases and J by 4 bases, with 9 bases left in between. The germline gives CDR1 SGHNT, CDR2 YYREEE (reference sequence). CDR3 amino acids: CASSPRGYEQYF. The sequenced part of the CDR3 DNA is TGTGCCAGCAGCCCCCGGGGGTACGAG.

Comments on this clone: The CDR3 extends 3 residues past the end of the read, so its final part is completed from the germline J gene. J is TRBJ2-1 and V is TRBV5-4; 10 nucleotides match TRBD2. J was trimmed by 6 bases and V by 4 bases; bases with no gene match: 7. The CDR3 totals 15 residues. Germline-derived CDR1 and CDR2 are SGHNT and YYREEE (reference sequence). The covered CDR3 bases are TGTGCCAGCAGCCTCCCTAGCGGGAGTGGCAATGAG. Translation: CASSLPSGSGNE. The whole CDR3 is CASSLPSGSGNEQFF.